Listed here are 20 T cell receptor beta chains from one sample, sequenced in a study of shared clonotypes between healthy human individuals. The assay was immunoSEQ multiplex PCR, and TCRdb's table has in-frame clones only and misses some. The sample consists of 560,000 or so clones, approximately 96% of them appearing once. Terminally differentiated effector memory CD45RA+ cells were excluded from the naive CD8 cells, which were CD45RO-negative and positively selected for CCR7. The sequenced sample was naive CD8+ T cells sorted from blood. The receptors shown here come from a woman in her twenties or thirties in good health.

The chain carries TRBV19 and TRBJ2-1; D remains ambiguous. From germline, CDR1 is LNHDA and CDR2 SQIVND (reference sequence). The CDR3 covers 15 residues. V lost 7 bases to trimming and J lost 2 bases, with 15 bases between them. The CDR3 region is CASKPDPFTYNEQFF. CDR3 bases: TGTGCCAGTAAGCCGGATCCCTTTACCTACAATGAGCAGTTCTTC.

The chain has TRBV7-9 and TRBJ1-3, with TRBD1 matching over 8 bases. Germline CDR1 reads SEHNR; CDR2 reads FQNEAQ (reference sequence). The V segment lost 3 bases and the J segment 0 bases; nucleotides outside the gene matches: 4. This CDR3 has 16 amino acids. In DNA form, the CDR3 reads TGTGCCAGCAGCTTTAGACAGGGGCTCTCTGGAAACACCATATATTTT. Protein product: CASSFRQGLSGNTIYF. The full variable domain, with the rest looked up from reference TRBV7-9 and TRBJ1-3, is DTGVSQNPRHKITKRGQNVTFRCDPISEHNRLYWYRQTLGQGPEFLTYFQNEAQLEKSRLLSDRFSAERPKGSFSTLEIQRTEQGDSAMYLCASSFRQGLSGNTIYFGEGSWLTVV.

The J gene is TRBJ1-5, the V gene TRBV27; 8 bases are a match to TRBD1. Germline V gene sequence: CDR1 MNHEY, CDR2 SMNVEV (reference sequence). With 5 bases clipped from V and 6 bases from J, the junction kept 15 bases outside the gene matches. This CDR3 comprises 17 residues. The CDR3 protein is CASSPPPTGGPAQPQHF. The CDR3 nucleotides are TGTGCCAGCAGTCCCCCCCCTACAGGGGGTCCAGCTCAGCCCCAGCATTTT.

The chain joins TRBV19 to TRBJ1-1; D ambiguous. The CDR3 totals 16 residues. Looked up from germline, CDR1 is LNHDA and CDR2 is SQIVND (reference sequence). V lost 0 bases, J lost 1 base, and 12 bases lay in between. The CDR3 DNA reads TGTGCCAGTAGTATAGACCCCGAGGGTCAGAACACTGAAGCTTTCTTT. Its translation is CASSIDPEGQNTEAFF.

The chain recombines TRBV27 with TRBJ2-1; TRBD2 matches at 10 bases. With 6 bases clipped from V and 1 base from J, the junction kept 9 bases outside the gene matches. CDR1 is MNHEY and CDR2 is SMNVEV in the germline V gene (reference sequence). The CDR3 extends over 17 amino acids. CDR3 loop: CASSPRTSGPSYNEQFF. CDR3 bases: TGTGCCAGCAGCCCCAGGACTAGCGGACCGTCCTACAATGAGCAGTTCTTC.

J is TRBJ2-1 and V is TRBV27, with 9 bases aligning to TRBD1. With 3 bases clipped from V and 0 bases from J, the junction kept 0 bases outside the gene matches. The CDR3 has 15 amino acids. Germline values: CDR1 MNHEY, CDR2 SMNVEV (reference sequence). The CDR3 DNA is TGTGCCAGCAGTTTGACAGGGGGCTCCTACAATGAGCAGTTCTTC. This sequence encodes CASSLTGGSYNEQFF.

The rearrangement links TRBV6-1 to TRBJ2-1; 7 bases are a match to TRBD2. V dropped 3 bases and J dropped 4; count of bases not matched to a gene: 21. The CDR3 consists of 20 residues. Per the germline V gene, CDR1 is MNHNS and CDR2 is SASEGT. The CDR3 loop is CASSDPLQGGSSTYYNEQFF. The CDR3 DNA is TGTGCCAGCAGTGACCCCCTTCAGGGCGGGAGCTCCACTTATTACAATGAGCAGTTCTTC.

This chain links TRBV7-8 with TRBJ2-7, with 9 bases that match TRBD2. The CDR3 has 14 residues. Germline V lookup: CDR1 SGHVS, CDR2 FQNEAQ. The V and J ends lost 6 bases and 2 bases, in that order; junction bases with no gene match: 5. CDR3 residues: CASRKGLAPYEQYF. The CDR3, as DNA: TGTGCCAGCAGAAAAGGACTAGCGCCCTACGAGCAGTACTTC.

The chain joins TRBV9 to TRBJ2-2, with 14 nucleotides matching TRBD2. The V and J ends lost 5 bases and 0 bases, in that order; junction bases with no gene match: 9. The CDR3 contains 19 residues. The germline V gene encodes CDR1 SGDLS and CDR2 YYNGEE. The CDR3 DNA reads TGTGCCAGCAGTGGGACTAGCGGGGGACAAACCTCGAACACCGGGGAGCTGTTTTTT. Residues: CASSGTSGGQTSNTGELFF.

This clone was recorded a few times. This chain joins TRBV27 and TRBJ1-1, with D hard to call. This CDR3 is 13 amino acids long. Trimming removed 4 bases at V and 1 base at J, with 7 bases between. Germline values: CDR1 MNHEY, CDR2 SMNVEV (reference sequence). The CDR3 is CASSYNQNTEAFF. In nucleotides, the CDR3 is TGTGCCAGCAGTTACAATCAGAACACTGAAGCTTTCTTT.

This clone was counted once. The chain joins TRBV27 to TRBJ2-5; 11 bases are a match to TRBD2. CDR1 MNHEY and CDR2 SMNVEV come from the germline V gene (reference sequence). The length of the CDR3 is 14 residues. V trimming: 5 bases; J trimming: 5 bases; junction bases outside the gene matches: 4. The CDR3 here is CASSETSGEETQYF. Written as DNA, the CDR3 is TGTGCCAGCAGTGAGACTAGCGGGGAGGAGACCCAGTACTTC.

The J gene is TRBJ1-2, the V gene TRBV5-4; no firm D call. V was trimmed by 6 bases and J by 4 bases, leaving 13 bases between them. The CDR3 runs 13 residues. The germline CDR1 and CDR2 sequences are SGHNT and YYREEE (reference sequence). For the CDR3, the DNA is TGTGCCAGCAAACCAGGTGAATTCTATGGCTACACCTTC. Translated, it gives CASKPGEFYGYTF.

V is TRBV10-3 and J is TRBJ1-1; no definite D call. The CDR3 extends over 15 amino acids. V lost 3 bases and J lost 5, with 16 bases in between. CDR1 is ENHRY and CDR2 is SYGVKD in the germline V gene. The CDR3 region has the DNA TGTGCCATCAGTGATAGTTTTTTCCCGGGGACTGAAGCTTTCTTT. The encoded protein is CAISDSFFPGTEAFF.

This clone was detected only a few times. The genes are TRBV19 and TRBJ2-2; 12 bases agree with TRBD2. The V gene end was trimmed by 3 bases and the J gene end by 3 bases; junction bases not matched to a gene: 8. Germline V lookup: CDR1 LNHDA, CDR2 SQIVND (reference sequence). The CDR3 loop spans 18 amino acids. CDR3 nucleotides: TGTGCCAGTAGTATGTGGCTAGCGGGAGGGCCGGACACCGGGGAGCTGTTTTTT. Its protein product is CASSMWLAGGPDTGELFF.

The CDR3: CASTDPLALHEQYF. CDR3 in DNA: TGTGCCAGTACCGATCCACTAGCGTTGCACGAGCAGTACTTC. The rearrangement uses TRBV28 and TRBJ2-7; TRBD2 agrees at 7 bases. Trimming cost V 9 bases and J 5 bases; bases outside gene matches: 13. Germline CDR1 reads MDHEN; CDR2 reads SYDVKM. The CDR3 totals 14 residues.

The genes are TRBV2 and TRBJ2-5; D ambiguous. The tail of the sequence fits TRBJ2-7 better, so the J call may be wrong. The length of the CDR3 is 10 residues. Germline V gene lookup returns CDR1 SNHLY and CDR2 FYNNEI. CDR3: CASSVYEQYF. The DNA for the CDR3 is TGTGCCAGCAGCGTATACGAGCAGTACTTC.

The chain uses TRBV28 and TRBJ2-7; TRBD1 or TRBD2 may be the D gene (6 bases each). Trimming took off 7 bases at V and 2 bases at J, with 18 bases between the two ends. The CDR3 extends over 15 amino acids. Germline-derived CDR1 and CDR2 are MDHEN and SYDVKM. In DNA form, the CDR3 reads TGTGCCAGCACCCCCCGGGGCGGGACACCCTACGAGCAGTACTTC. Its protein product is CASTPRGGTPYEQYF.

This sequence joins TRBV7-9 and TRBJ2-7; D assignment may be TRBD1 or TRBD2 (5 bases each). Germline V CDR1 and CDR2: SEHNR, FQNEAQ (reference sequence). The CDR3 consists of 16 residues. Trimming took off 1 base at V and 2 bases at J, with 15 bases between the two ends. CDR3 sequence (DNA): TGTGCCAGCAGCTTAGTCCGCCGGGACGGGACCTACGAGCAGTACTTC. Translated: CASSLVRRDGTYEQYF.

V usage is TRBV4-1 and J usage is TRBJ1-5; the match to TRBD1 covers 7 bases. There are 18 residues in the CDR3. Germline lookup yields CDR1 MGHRA and CDR2 YSYEKL. V lost 0 bases and J lost 7; bases outside the gene matches: 15. The CDR3 sequence is CASSQDIPVTGMRQPQHF. The CDR3, as DNA: TGCGCCAGCAGCCAAGATATTCCTGTGACAGGGATGAGGCAGCCCCAGCATTTT.

The chain carries TRBV2 and TRBJ2-1, with 7 nucleotides matching TRBD1. The CDR3 length is 17 residues. Germline-derived CDR1 and CDR2 are SNHLY and FYNNEI. V lost 4 bases, J lost 4 bases, and 13 bases stayed unmatched. CDR3 region: CASSATTGTEKYNEQFF. CDR3 DNA sequence: TGTGCCAGCAGTGCGACGACCGGGACAGAGAAATACAATGAGCAGTTCTTC. Full variable domain (outside the CDR3, taken from reference TRBV2 and TRBJ2-1): EPEVTQTPSHQVTQMGQEVILRCVPISNHLYFYWYRQILGQKVEFLVSFYNNEISEKSEIFDDQFSVERPDGSNFTLKIRSTKLEDSAMYFCASSATTGTEKYNEQFFGPGTRLTVL.